Each of the 2 T cell receptor beta chains below was sequenced from the same sample in a study of blood T cells in healthy people across ages. Together with a sample-barcoded 5' primer, a J-beta primer mix was included in a second PCR lasting about 7 to 12 cycles. TCRdb fed the 5' RACE reads into MiXCR, producing one record per CDR3 protein. The data show under 700,000 distinct CDR3 sequences, 20% to 30% seen once. The same specimen was also included in a second study, on T cells of mothers and their children.

Source material: blood. These receptors came from a boy between 5 and 17 years old in good health.

The chain joins TRBV20-1 to TRBJ2-1, with TRBD1 identical over 10 bases. Unmatched junction bases numbered 11, after V lost 1 base and J lost 5 bases. CDR1 and CDR2 (germline): DFQATT, SNEGSKA (reference sequence). The CDR3 extends over 17 amino acids. CDR3 amino acids: CSARVFPDRGDNNEQFF. Written as DNA, the CDR3 is TGCAGTGCTAGAGTTTTCCCGGACAGGGGGGATAACAATGAGCAGTTCTTC.

The sample holds a few counts of this clonotype. This rearrangement joins TRBV11-3 to TRBJ2-1; possibly TRBD1 or TRBD2 for D (5 bases each). V gave up 4 bases and J gave up 8 bases, with 15 bases separating them. CDR3 size: 14 residues. CDR1 and CDR2 (germline): SGHNT, YENEEA. The CDR3 bases are TGTGCCAGCAGCTATGGTTGGGGGTCTGATGAGCAGTTCTTC. Its translation is CASSYGWGSDEQFF.